A single sample gave rise to the 4 T cell receptor beta chains below, sequenced in a study of cytomegalovirus exposure and HLA in healthy donors. PCR was performed using 60 Vbeta and 13 Jbeta primers. Profiling relied on immunoSEQ multiplex PCR, and the TCRdb table lists in-frame clones only, not all of them. The listing contains some 150,000 clones. The sample comprised PBMCs. These receptors were collected from a woman aged 18-29 years in good health and CMV-seropositive.

V gene TRBV14 combines with J gene TRBJ2-1; D remains unclear. The V end lost 1 base, the J end lost 4 bases, and 8 bases lay between the germline ends. CDR1 is SGHDN, CDR2 FVKESK, per germline. This CDR3 comprises 14 residues. CDR3 DNA: TGTGCCAGCAGCCAAGTTAGTCCATACAATGAGCAGTTCTTC. Translated: CASSQVSPYNEQFF.

The chain employs TRBV6-1 and TRBJ1-2; D possibly corresponds to TRBD1 (5 bases). The CDR3 consists of 14 residues. Germline V CDR1 and CDR2: MNHNS, SASEGT. Trimming pared 2 bases from V and 4 bases from J, leaving 11 bases between. CDR3 protein: CASSEQGIVYGYTF. The CDR3 DNA is TGTGCCAGCAGTGAACAGGGCATAGTCTATGGCTACACCTTC.

V usage is TRBV14 and J usage is TRBJ1-2; tentative D call: TRBD1 (5 bases). The germline V gene encodes CDR1 SGHDN and CDR2 FVKESK. The CDR3 is made up of 15 amino acids. V lost 4 bases to trimming and J lost 3 bases, with 15 bases between them. In DNA form, the CDR3 reads TGTGCCAGCAGCCGACTTTCAGGGTACGACTATGGCTACACCTTC. It encodes CASSRLSGYDYGYTF.

The V call is TRBV28, the J call TRBJ1-5, with 7 bases aligning to TRBD1. CDR3 length: 15 residues. Germline CDR1 reads MDHEN; CDR2 reads SYDVKM. The J segment lost 4 bases and the V segment lost 8 bases, leaving 11 bases of the junction unmatched. The CDR3 spells CASFNRGQENQPQHF. The DNA of the CDR3 is TGTGCCAGCTTCAACCGAGGACAGGAGAATCAGCCCCAGCATTTT.